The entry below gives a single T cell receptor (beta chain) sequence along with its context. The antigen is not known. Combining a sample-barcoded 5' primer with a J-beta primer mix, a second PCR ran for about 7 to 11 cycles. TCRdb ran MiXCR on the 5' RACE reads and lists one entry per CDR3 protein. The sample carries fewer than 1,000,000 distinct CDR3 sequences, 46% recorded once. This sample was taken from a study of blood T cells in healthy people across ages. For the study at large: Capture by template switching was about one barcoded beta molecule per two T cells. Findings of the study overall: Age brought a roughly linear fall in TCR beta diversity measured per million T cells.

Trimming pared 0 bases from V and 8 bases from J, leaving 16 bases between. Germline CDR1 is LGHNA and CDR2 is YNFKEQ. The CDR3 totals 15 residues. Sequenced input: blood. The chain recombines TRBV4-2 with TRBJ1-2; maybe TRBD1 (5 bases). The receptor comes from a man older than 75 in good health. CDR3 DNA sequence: TGTGCCAGCAGCCAAGATCATCTTAGGGGCGAGGGCTACACCTTC. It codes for CASSQDHLRGEGYTF.